Below are 11 T cell receptor beta chains sequenced from a single sample in a study of T cell responses to AZD1222 COVID-19 vaccine. Measured with immunoSEQ multiplex PCR; TCRdb has only the in-frame clones, and not every one. The data hold roughly 160,000 clones, with 75% to 90% observed a single time. The specimen was peripheral blood, collected on day 0 of AZD1222 vaccination. The receptors here all came from an adult in good health.

The V call is TRBV28, the J call TRBJ2-2, with D maybe TRBD1 (5 bases). The CDR3 is 15 residues long. Trimming removed 3 bases from V and 4 bases from J, with 12 bases in between. CDR1 is MDHEN, CDR2 SYDVKM, per germline. In DNA form, the CDR3 reads TGTGCCAGCAGTTTCGGAGACAGACTCACCGGGGAGCTGTTTTTT. Amino acid sequence: CASSFGDRLTGELFF.

V gene TRBV6-8 combines with J gene TRBJ2-7, with D perhaps TRBD1 or TRBD2 (5 bases each). Germline V gene sequence: CDR1 MNHGY, CDR2 SAAAGT. The V end lost 8 bases, the J end lost 3 bases, and 20 bases lay between the germline ends. The CDR3 extends over 15 amino acids. CDR3 amino acids: CASAVETGGNYEQYV. The CDR3 DNA is TGTGCCAGCGCCGTCGAGACTGGGGGTAACTACGAGCAGTACGTC.

The chain joins TRBV9 to TRBJ2-1; D remains unclear. V lost 3 bases to trimming and J lost 0 bases, with 7 bases between them. This CDR3 is 14 amino acids long. The V gene's germline CDR1 is SGDLS and CDR2 YYNGEE. The CDR3 protein is CASSEQSSYNEQFF. The CDR3, as DNA: TGTGCCAGCAGCGAACAGAGCTCCTACAATGAGCAGTTCTTC.

J is TRBJ2-7 and V is TRBV30; no firm D call. Germline V CDR1 and CDR2: GTSNPN, SVGIG (reference sequence). The CDR3 covers 12 residues. V was cut by 4 bases and J by 0 bases, with 7 bases left in between. For the CDR3, the DNA is TGTGCCTGGATGGCGGACTCCTACGAGCAGTACTTC. Protein sequence: CAWMADSYEQYF.

V is TRBV6-5 and J is TRBJ2-5, with TRBD1 as a possible D gene (5 bases). CDR3 size: 12 residues. In germline, CDR1 is MNHEY, CDR2 SVGAGI. The V end lost 10 bases, the J end lost 5 bases, and 14 bases lay between the germline ends. The CDR3 DNA sequence: TGTGCCACCACGTGGGGCGCCGAGACCCAGTACTTC. It is translated as CATTWGAETQYF.

This sequence joins TRBV7-6 and TRBJ2-1, with TRBD2 identical over 10 bases. This CDR3 spans 18 amino acids. The germline gives CDR1 SGHVS, CDR2 FNYEAQ. The V gene end was trimmed by 5 bases and the J gene end by 0 bases; junction bases not matched to a gene: 10. CDR3 coding DNA: TGTGCCAGCAGCCCGATAGCGGGGGGCCTTAGCTCCTACAATGAGCAGTTCTTC. It codes for CASSPIAGGLSSYNEQFF.

The rearrangement uses TRBV12-2 and TRBJ1-1; TRBD1 is taken as the D call from the table, unchecked against the DNA. TRBV12-2 is described as a pseudogene. CDR3 size: 11 residues. Here the CDR3 reads CASRLTGRAFF. CDR3 sequence (DNA): TGTGCAAGTCGCTTGACAGGGAGAGCTTTCTTT.

This clone was seen just once. CDR3 nucleotide sequence: TGTGCCATCAGTGCCCGGGGTTACAGACCGTCTGGAAACACCATATATTTT. Encoded protein: CAISARGYRPSGNTIYF. The rearrangement joins TRBV10-3 to TRBJ1-3; D not certain. The CDR3 has 17 residues. Germline loops: CDR1 ENHRY, CDR2 SYGVKD. Trimming cost V 4 bases and J 1 base, with 17 bases left between them.

V gene TRBV30 combines with J gene TRBJ2-2; D perhaps matches TRBD1 (5 bases). CDR3 length: 13 amino acids. CDR1 GTSNPN and CDR2 SVGIG come from the germline V gene (reference sequence). V was trimmed by 5 bases and J by 0 bases, leaving 7 bases between them. CDR3 amino acids: CAWATANTGELFF. The DNA of the CDR3 is TGTGCCTGGGCGACAGCGAACACCGGGGAGCTGTTTTTT.

This clone was detected once. The V gene is TRBV12-3 or TRBV12-4, the J gene TRBJ2-1; the D gene is possibly TRBD1 (6 bases). Trimming cost V 6 bases and J 10 bases, with 13 bases left between them. The CDR3 consists of 12 residues. DNA of the CDR3: TGTGCCAGCAGCAGGGGACCAGGGGAGCAGTTCTTC. Amino acids: CASSRGPGEQFF.

V gene TRBV10-1 combines with J gene TRBJ2-7; tentative D call: TRBD1 (6 bases). Germline V gives CDR1 WNHNN, CDR2 SYGVQD (reference sequence). The CDR3 sequence is 14 residues long. Between the trimmed V and J ends, which lost 6 bases and 0 bases, there was a span of 12 bases. The CDR3 DNA reads as TGCGCCAGCAGCCATACAGGGTACTCCTACGAGCAGTACTTC. The encoded protein is CASSHTGYSYEQYF.